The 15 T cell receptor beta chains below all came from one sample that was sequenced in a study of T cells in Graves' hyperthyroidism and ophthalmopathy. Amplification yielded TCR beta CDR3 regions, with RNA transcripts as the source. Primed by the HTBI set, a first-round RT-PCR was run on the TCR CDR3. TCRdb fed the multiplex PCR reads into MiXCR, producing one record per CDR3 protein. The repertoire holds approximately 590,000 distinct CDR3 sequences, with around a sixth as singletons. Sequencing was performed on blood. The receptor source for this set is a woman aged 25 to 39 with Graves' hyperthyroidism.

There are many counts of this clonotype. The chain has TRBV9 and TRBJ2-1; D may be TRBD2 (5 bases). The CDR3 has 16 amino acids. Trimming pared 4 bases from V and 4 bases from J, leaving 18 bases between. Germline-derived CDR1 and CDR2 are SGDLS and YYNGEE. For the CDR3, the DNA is TGTGCCAGCAGCCCCTTCCTTAGGGAGTCGTACAATGAGCAGTTCTTC. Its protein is CASSPFLRESYNEQFF. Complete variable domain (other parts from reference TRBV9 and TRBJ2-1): DSGVTQTPKHLITATGQRVTLRCSPRSGDLSVYWYQQSLDQGLQFLIQYYNGEERAKGNILERFSAQQFPDLHSELNLSSLELGDSALYFCASSPFLRESYNEQFFGPGTRLTVL.

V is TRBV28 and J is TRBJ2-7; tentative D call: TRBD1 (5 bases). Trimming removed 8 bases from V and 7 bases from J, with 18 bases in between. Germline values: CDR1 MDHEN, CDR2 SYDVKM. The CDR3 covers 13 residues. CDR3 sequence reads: CASVWGSSGEQYF. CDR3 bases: TGTGCCAGCGTGTGGGGCTCCTCGGGTGAGCAGTACTTC.

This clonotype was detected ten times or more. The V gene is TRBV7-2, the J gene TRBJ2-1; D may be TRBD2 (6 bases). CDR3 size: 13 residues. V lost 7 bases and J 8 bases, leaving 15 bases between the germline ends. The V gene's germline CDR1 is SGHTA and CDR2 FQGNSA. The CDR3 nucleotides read TGTGCCAGCAAACTCGGCGGGATTCATGAGCAGTTCTTC. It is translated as CASKLGGIHEQFF.

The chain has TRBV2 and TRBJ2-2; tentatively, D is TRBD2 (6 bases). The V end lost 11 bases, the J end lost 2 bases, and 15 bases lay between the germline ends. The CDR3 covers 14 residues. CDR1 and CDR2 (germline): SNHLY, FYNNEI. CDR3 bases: TGTGCCTACGAAAGCGCGGGAAACACCGGGGAGCTGTTTTTT. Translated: CAYESAGNTGELFF. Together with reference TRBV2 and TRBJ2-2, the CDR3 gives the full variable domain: EPEVTQTPSHQVTQMGQEVILRCVPISNHLYFYWYRQILGQKVEFLVSFYNNEISEKSEIFDDQFSVERPDGSNFTLKIRSTKLEDSAMYFCAYESAGNTGELFFGEGSRLTVL.

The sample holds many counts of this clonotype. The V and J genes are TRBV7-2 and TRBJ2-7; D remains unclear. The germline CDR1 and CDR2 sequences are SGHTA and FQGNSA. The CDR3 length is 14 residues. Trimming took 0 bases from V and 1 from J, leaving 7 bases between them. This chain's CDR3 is CASSLAPRSYEQYF. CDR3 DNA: TGTGCCAGCAGCTTAGCGCCCCGGTCCTACGAGCAGTACTTC. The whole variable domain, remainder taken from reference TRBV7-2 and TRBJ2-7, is GAGVSQSPSNKVTEKGKDVELRCDPISGHTALYWYRQSLGQGLEFLIYFQGNSAPDKSGLPSDRFSAERTGGSVSTLTIQRTQQEDSAVYLCASSLAPRSYEQYFGPGTRLTVT.

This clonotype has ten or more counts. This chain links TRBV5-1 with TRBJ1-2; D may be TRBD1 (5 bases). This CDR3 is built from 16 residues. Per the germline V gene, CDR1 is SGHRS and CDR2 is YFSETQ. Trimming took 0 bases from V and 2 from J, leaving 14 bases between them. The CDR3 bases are TGCGCCAGCAGCTTGGACACGGGGGGATCGAACTATGGCTACACCTTC. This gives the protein CASSLDTGGSNYGYTF.

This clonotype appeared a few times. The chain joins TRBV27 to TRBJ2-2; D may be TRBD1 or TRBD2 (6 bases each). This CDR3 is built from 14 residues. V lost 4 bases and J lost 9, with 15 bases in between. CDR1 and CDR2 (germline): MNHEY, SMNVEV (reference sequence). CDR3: CASSSHGGLRELFF. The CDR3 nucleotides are TGTGCCAGCAGTTCCCATGGGGGGCTCAGGGAGCTGTTTTTT.

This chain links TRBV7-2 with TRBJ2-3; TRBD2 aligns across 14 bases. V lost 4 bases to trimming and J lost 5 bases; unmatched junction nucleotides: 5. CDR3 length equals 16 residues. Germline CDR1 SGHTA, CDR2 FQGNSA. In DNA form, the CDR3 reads TGTGCCAGCAGCTCGGGACTAGCGGGGGAGAGAGATACGCAGTATTTT. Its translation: CASSSGLAGERDTQYF.

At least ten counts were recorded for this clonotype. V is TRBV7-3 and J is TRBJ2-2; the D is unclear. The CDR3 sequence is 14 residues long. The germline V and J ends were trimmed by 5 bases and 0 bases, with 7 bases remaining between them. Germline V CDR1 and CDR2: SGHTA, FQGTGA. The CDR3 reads CASSQISNTGELFF. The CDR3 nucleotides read TGTGCCAGCAGCCAAATATCGAACACCGGGGAGCTGTTTTTT. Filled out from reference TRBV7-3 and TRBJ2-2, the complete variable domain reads GAGVSQTPSNKVTEKGKYVELRCDPISGHTALYWYRQSLGQGPEFLIYFQGTGAADDSGLPNDRFFAVRPEGSVSTLKIQRTERGDSAVYLCASSQISNTGELFFGEGSRLTVL.

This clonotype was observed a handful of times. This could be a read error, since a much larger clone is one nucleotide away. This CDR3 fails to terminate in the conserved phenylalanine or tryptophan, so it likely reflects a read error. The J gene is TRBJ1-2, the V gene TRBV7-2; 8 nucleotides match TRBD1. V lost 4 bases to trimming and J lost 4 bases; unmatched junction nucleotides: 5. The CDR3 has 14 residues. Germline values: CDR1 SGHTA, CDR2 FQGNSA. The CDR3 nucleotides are TGTGCCAGCAGCTCCTCCGGACAGGGCTATGGCTACACCCTC. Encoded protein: CASSSSGQGYGYTL.

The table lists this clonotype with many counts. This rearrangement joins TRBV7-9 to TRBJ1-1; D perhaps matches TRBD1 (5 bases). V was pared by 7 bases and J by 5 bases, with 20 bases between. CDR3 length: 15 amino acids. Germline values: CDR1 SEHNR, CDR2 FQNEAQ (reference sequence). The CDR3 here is CASNLGPTRDTEAFF. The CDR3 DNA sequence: TGTGCCAGCAACCTGGGACCGACGAGGGATACTGAAGCTTTCTTT.

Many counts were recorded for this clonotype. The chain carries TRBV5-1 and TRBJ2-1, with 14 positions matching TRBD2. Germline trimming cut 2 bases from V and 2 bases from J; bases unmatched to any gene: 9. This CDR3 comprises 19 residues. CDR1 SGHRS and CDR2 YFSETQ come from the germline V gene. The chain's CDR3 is CASSFRGLAGEGAYNEQFF. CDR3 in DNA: TGCGCCAGCAGCTTCCGGGGACTAGCGGGAGAGGGGGCCTACAATGAGCAGTTCTTC.

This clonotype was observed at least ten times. The CDR3 is CATSDSGTDTEAFF. The CDR3 bases are TGTGCCACCAGTGACTCTGGGACAGACACTGAAGCTTTCTTT. The chain is built from TRBV24-1 and TRBJ1-1, with 7 bases fitting TRBD1. CDR3 length equals 14 residues. Germline V CDR1 and CDR2: KGHDR, SFDVKD. Losses at the gene ends were 4 bases for V and 3 bases for J; bases not matched to a gene: 4.

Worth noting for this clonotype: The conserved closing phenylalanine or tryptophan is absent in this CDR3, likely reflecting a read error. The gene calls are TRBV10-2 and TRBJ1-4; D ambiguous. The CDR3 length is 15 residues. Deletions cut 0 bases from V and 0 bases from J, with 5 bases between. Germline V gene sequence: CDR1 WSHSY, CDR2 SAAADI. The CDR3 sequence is CASSESGATNEKLFS. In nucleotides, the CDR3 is TGCGCCAGCAGTGAGTCCGGTGCAACTAATGAAAAACTGTTTTCT.

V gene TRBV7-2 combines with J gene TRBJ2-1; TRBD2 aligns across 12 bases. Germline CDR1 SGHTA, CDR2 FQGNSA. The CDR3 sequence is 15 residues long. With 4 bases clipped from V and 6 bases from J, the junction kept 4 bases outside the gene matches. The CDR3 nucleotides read TGTGCCAGCAGCTCCGGACTAGCGGGGATCAATGAGCAGTTCTTC. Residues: CASSSGLAGINEQFF.